Detailed here is one TCR beta chain. The antigen remains undetermined. The record originates from a study of OX40 agonist ivuxolimab in advanced cancers. At the level of the study: People in dose escalation had one of these cancers: hepatocellular carcinoma, melanoma, renal cell or head and neck cancer.

Findings of the study overall: Compared with CD4+, CD8+ T cells on average had more expanded clones. At 0.1 to 3.0 mg/kg and by week 6, CD4+ and CD8+ T cells in the blood had expanded clonally. Low normalized T-cell clonal expansion also characterized some of the nonresponders.

The germline V gene has CDR1 MNHEY and CDR2 SMNVEV (reference sequence). The V gene lost 0 bases and the J gene lost 8 bases, with 10 bases spanning the gap. The CDR3 spans 13 residues. Sequencing used immunoSEQ multiplex PCR; TCRdb keeps in-frame clones, though not all of them. The data show tens of thousands of clones, with around 90% seen just once and roughly an eighth held by the top ten. The chain combines TRBV27 with TRBJ1-2; TRBD1 might be the D (5 bases). The sequencing used CD4+ or CD8+ T cells sorted from blood, collected in a trial of the OX40 agonist ivuxolimab. This TCR came from an adult with an advanced solid tumor such as melanoma, head and neck, liver or kidney cancer. CDR3 region: CASSLSGANGYTF. The CDR3 DNA follows: TGTGCCAGCAGTTTATCTGGGGCGAACGGCTACACCTTC.